The rows below give T cell receptor beta chains drawn from one sample of a study of T cells in Graves' hyperthyroidism and ophthalmopathy. TCRdb re-called the multiplex PCR reads through MiXCR, storing one row per CDR3 protein. The profile shows 400,000 to 550,000 distinct CDR3 sequences, around an eighth of them singletons. What was sequenced was blood. These receptors originate from a young woman with Graves' hyperthyroidism. CDR3s include the opening cysteine and the closing phenylalanine or tryptophan. A D gene is named only where the DNA matches it firmly. Some rows mark clone size as missing; the rest say once, few, many or name a class of expanded clone.

V	D	J	size	CDR3
TRBV2	-	TRBJ1-1	many	CASSGGVRTEAFF
TRBV3-1	-	TRBJ2-5	many	CASSQDPGTQYF
TRBV7-9	TRBD1	TRBJ1-2	many	CASSLTGGGPYGYTF
TRBV6-1	-	TRBJ2-5	many	CASSGTFTQETQYF
TRBV5-1	-	TRBJ2-2	few	CASSSSGSRGTGELFF
TRBV29-1	TRBD2	TRBJ2-2	-	CSIIRGGSTEELFF
TRBV7-2	TRBD2	TRBJ2-1	many	CASSLATSGNNEQFF
TRBV20-1	TRBD1	TRBJ1-6	-	CSARFRDSWGPLHF
TRBV10-2	TRBD1	TRBJ1-5	many	CASMGRGTGNQPQHF
TRBV7-8	TRBD1	TRBJ2-1	few	CASSPEGQDNSWEQFF
TRBV12-3/TRBV12-4	-	TRBJ2-5	many	CASSFLGTGRETQYF
TRBV15	TRBD2	TRBJ2-1	many	CATSSTAGVSEQFF
TRBV10-3	TRBD2	TRBJ2-3	-	CAIIASGRGGGGTDTQYF
TRBV24-1	TRBD1	TRBJ2-2	-	CATSDLKPGQGTGELFF
TRBV24-1	-	TRBJ2-2	many	CATRSTSPRSGELFF
TRBV19	-	TRBJ1-4	-	CASSTEETNEKLFF
TRBV7-3	-	TRBJ2-3	many	CASSQRGRESTDTQYF
TRBV3-1	-	TRBJ1-5	many	CASSLGAGRAVLNQPQHF
TRBV12-3/TRBV12-4	TRBD1	TRBJ1-1	many	CASSLSRDRKNTEAFF
TRBV5-1	-	TRBJ2-3	many	CASSLGMSGYSSTDTQYF
TRBV29-1	-	TRBJ2-6	few	CSVEGGVGANVLTF
TRBV27	-	TRBJ2-7	-	CASSYAPDSTYEQYF
TRBV2	TRBD1	TRBJ1-6	-	CASRYEGQGNSPLHF
TRBV12-3/TRBV12-4	-	TRBJ2-3	many	CASSLEATGTDTQYF
TRBV3-1	TRBD1	TRBJ1-2	once	CASSQGAYRDREDGYTF
TRBV27	TRBD2	TRBJ2-7	many	CASSSAPGLAGRYEQYF
TRBV6-1	TRBD2	TRBJ2-5	few	CASSGLSGTPLETQYF
TRBV7-2	-	TRBJ2-7	many	CASSLGFNEQYF
TRBV7-8	-	TRBJ2-4	-	CASSRPGGGRAKNIQYF